This T cell receptor (beta chain) emerged from a study of cytomegalovirus exposure and HLA in healthy donors. General observations from the study: It was reported in a later analysis that an Asian-associated ancestry cluster showed fewer N-insertions than the roughly 670-donor mean.

The PCR had 60 Vbeta and 13 Jbeta primers. TCRdb's copy holds only in-frame clones and misses some; the assay was immunoSEQ multiplex PCR. Of nearly 200,000 clones in the sample, approximately 87% were seen once. The CDR3 spans 14 residues. With V trimmed by 6 bases and J by 2 bases, 2 bases remained unmatched. Looked up from germline, CDR1 is MGHDK and CDR2 is SYGVNS. Details on this clone: What it recognizes is unknown.

Everyone who donated was a healthy bone marrow donor. Donors counted as nominally healthy when sampled, yet unrecorded immune exposures were likely. This receptor was obtained from a man aged 30 to 45 in good health and CMV-seronegative. The V call is TRBV25-1, the J call TRBJ2-1; 9 bases fit TRBD1. The sequencing sample was made of PBMCs. CDR3 DNA: TGTGCCAGCAGGAGGGACAGGGCCTACAATGAGCAGTTCTTC. Translation: CASRRDRAYNEQFF.